This T cell receptor beta chain was recovered during a study of T cell responses to AZD1222 COVID-19 vaccine. Findings and limits, study-wide: Spike-specific TCR depth and breadth grew after two AZD1222 doses.

Generated by immunoSEQ multiplex PCR, the TCRdb table keeps only in-frame clones and is missing some. The sample lists 120,000 to 150,000 clones; 85% to 95% were seen once. Germline loops: CDR1 MNHEY, CDR2 SMNVEV (reference sequence). V lost 5 bases and J lost 0, with 2 bases in between. CDR3 length: 13 amino acids. Comment on this clone: The antigen is not known. In the same sample, other DNA sequences code for this CDR3.

The gene calls are TRBV27 and TRBJ2-6; D gene ambiguous. The source material was peripheral blood, sampled on day 0 of AZD1222 vaccination. The clonotype was recovered from an adult in good health. The DNA for the CDR3 is TGTGCCAGCAGTAGCTCTGGGGCCAACGTCCTGACTTTC. It is translated as CASSSSGANVLTF.